This T cell receptor beta chain was recovered during a study of cytomegalovirus exposure and HLA in healthy donors. The overall study: Tens of millions of unique TCRs, all from HLA-typed donors, were included in an early release of the data.

V was clipped by 4 bases and J by 2 bases; unmatched bases: 8. This CDR3 has 16 amino acids. In germline, CDR1 is SGHTA, CDR2 FQGNSA. Remarks on this clone: The antigen is undetermined.

Study findings and constraints: Productive rates of about 87% or about 30% were seen for most TCR beta V segments in an earlier analysis.

The PCR employed 60 Vbeta primers together with 13 Jbeta primers. Generated by immunoSEQ multiplex PCR, the TCRdb table keeps only in-frame clones and is missing some. The data contain about 150,000 clones, 75% to 85% of them singletons. This sequence joins TRBV7-2 and TRBJ1-2; 9 nucleotides align to TRBD1. The sequenced sample consisted of PBMCs. This TCR derives from a woman in her thirties or forties in good health and CMV-seronegative. The CDR3 DNA sequence: TGTGCCAGCAGCTCAACACTGGGACAGGGCAACTATGGCTACACCTTC. Its translation: CASSSTLGQGNYGYTF.